The rows below give T cell receptor beta chains drawn from one sample of a study of T cell changes during pregnancy in multiple sclerosis. Method: immunoSEQ multiplex PCR; TCRdb's copy keeps in-frame clones and lacks some. The table records some 30,000 clones, under 95% of them present only once. This specimen was peripheral blood, taken in the first trimester of pregnancy. The receptors were gathered from a female donor in good health, enrolled as a control in a pregnancy study. The CDR3 runs from the conserved cysteine through the conserved F or W. D genes are given only for firm matches. Clone size appears in some rows only: once, few, many, or a class for an expanded clone.

CDR3 protein: CASSLVADPGYEQYF
CDR3 DNA: TGTGCCAGCAGCTTAGTAGCGGACCCAGGCTACGAGCAGTACTTC
clone size: NA
J gene: TRBJ2-7
D gene: NA
V gene: TRBV11-2

CDR3 protein: CASSSEGQWNYEQYF
CDR3 DNA: TGTGCCAGCAGCAGCGAGGGACAGTGGAATTACGAGCAGTACTTC
clone size: NA
J gene: TRBJ2-7
D gene: NA
V gene: TRBV21-1

CDR3 protein: CASSGEGQGLQTGELFF
CDR3 DNA: TGTGCCAGCAGCGGGGAGGGGCAGGGTCTACAGACCGGGGAGCTGTTTTTT
clone size: once
J gene: TRBJ2-2
D gene: TRBD2
V gene: TRBV5-4

CDR3 protein: CASLRSLVGETQYF
CDR3 DNA: TGTGCCAGCCTACGGAGTCTAGTTGGGGAGACCCAGTACTTC
clone size: NA
J gene: TRBJ2-5
D gene: NA
V gene: TRBV6-1

CDR3 protein: CASSDGTGTETQYF
CDR3 DNA: TGTGCCAGCAGTGACGGGACAGGGACGGAGACCCAGTACTTC
clone size: NA
J gene: TRBJ2-5
D gene: TRBD1
V gene: TRBV6-4

CDR3 protein: CSVGDNSHEKLFF
CDR3 DNA: TGCAGCGTTGGCGACAACAGCCATGAAAAACTGTTTTTT
clone size: NA
J gene: TRBJ1-4
D gene: NA
V gene: TRBV29-1

CDR3 protein: CASSEGLSSGSYEQYF
CDR3 DNA: TGTGCCAGCAGTGAAGGGTTGAGTAGCGGGAGTTACGAGCAGTACTTC
clone size: NA
J gene: TRBJ2-7
D gene: TRBD2
V gene: TRBV6-1

CDR3 protein: CASSAGVGYGYTF
CDR3 DNA: TGTGCCAGCTCTGCAGGGGTGGGCTATGGCTACACCTTC
clone size: NA
J gene: TRBJ1-2
D gene: NA
V gene: TRBV18

CDR3 protein: CATSRDWAGAGYTF
CDR3 DNA: TGTGCCACCAGCAGAGATTGGGCAGGGGCAGGCTACACCTTC
clone size: NA
J gene: TRBJ1-2
D gene: NA
V gene: TRBV15

CDR3 protein: CASSLLAPTDTQYF
CDR3 DNA: TGTGCCAGCAGCCTACTAGCGCCAACAGATACGCAGTATTTT
clone size: NA
J gene: TRBJ2-3
D gene: TRBD2
V gene: TRBV6-5

CDR3 protein: CASTPTSGRARGSYNEQFF
CDR3 DNA: TGTGCCAGTACCCCGACTAGCGGGAGGGCCAGAGGCTCCTACAATGAGCAGTTCTTC
clone size: NA
J gene: TRBJ2-1
D gene: TRBD2
V gene: TRBV19

CDR3 protein: CASSFGTSGGSDTQYF
CDR3 DNA: TGTGCCAGCAGTTTCGGGACTAGCGGGGGGTCAGATACGCAGTATTTT
clone size: NA
J gene: TRBJ2-3
D gene: TRBD2
V gene: TRBV6-6

CDR3 protein: CASSRGQGAYYGYTF
CDR3 DNA: TGTGCCAGCAGCCGAGGACAGGGGGCTTACTATGGCTACACCTTC
clone size: NA
J gene: TRBJ1-2
D gene: TRBD1
V gene: TRBV13

CDR3 protein: CASSPDWDTEAFF
CDR3 DNA: TGTGCCAGCAGCCCCGACTGGGACACTGAAGCTTTCTTT
clone size: NA
J gene: TRBJ1-1
D gene: NA
V gene: TRBV21-1

CDR3 protein: CASSQDRTGSMDEQFF
CDR3 DNA: TGTGCCAGCAGCCAAGATAGAACAGGGAGTATGGATGAGCAGTTCTTC
clone size: NA
J gene: TRBJ2-1
D gene: NA
V gene: TRBV14

CDR3 protein: CASTGQSMETQYF
CDR3 DNA: TGTGCCAGCACGGGACAGTCCATGGAGACCCAGTACTTC
clone size: NA
J gene: TRBJ2-5
D gene: TRBD1
V gene: TRBV2

CDR3 protein: CASRTGNNYEQYF
CDR3 DNA: TGTGCCAGCAGAACAGGGAATAACTACGAGCAGTACTTC
clone size: NA
J gene: TRBJ2-7
D gene: NA
V gene: TRBV28

CDR3 protein: CASSPGTSGIRGQETQYF
CDR3 DNA: TGCGCCAGCAGCCCAGGGACTAGCGGGATACGGGGCCAAGAGACCCAGTACTTC
clone size: NA
J gene: TRBJ2-5
D gene: TRBD2
V gene: TRBV5-1

CDR3 protein: CASPPKGARSNTEAFF
CDR3 DNA: TGTGCCAGCCCACCTAAAGGGGCTCGATCGAACACTGAAGCTTTCTTT
clone size: NA
J gene: TRBJ1-1
D gene: NA
V gene: TRBV18

CDR3 protein: CASRIRREGGYGYTF
CDR3 DNA: TGTGCCAGCAGAATCCGTAGGGAGGGCGGCTATGGCTACACCTTC
clone size: NA
J gene: TRBJ1-2
D gene: NA
V gene: TRBV2

CDR3 protein: CASTADFYEQYF
CDR3 DNA: TGTGCCAGCACTGCGGACTTCTACGAGCAGTACTTC
clone size: NA
J gene: TRBJ2-7
D gene: NA
V gene: TRBV6-1

CDR3 protein: CASSDQGSIWQFF
CDR3 DNA: TGTGCCAGCAGTGATCAAGGTAGCATATGGCAGTTCTTC
clone size: NA
J gene: TRBJ2-1
D gene: NA
V gene: TRBV25-1

CDR3 protein: CASSNSQGRTEAFF
CDR3 DNA: TGCGCCAGCAGTAATTCGCAGGGGCGGACTGAAGCTTTCTTT
clone size: NA
J gene: TRBJ1-1
D gene: NA
V gene: TRBV10-1

CDR3 protein: CAISVTEREGYTF
CDR3 DNA: TGTGCCATCAGTGTAACCGAGAGAGAAGGCTACACCTTC
clone size: once
J gene: TRBJ1-2
D gene: NA
V gene: TRBV10-3

CDR3 protein: CASSTPTGLSGANVLTF
CDR3 DNA: TGTGCCAGCAGTACCCCGACAGGTCTCTCTGGGGCCAACGTCCTGACTTTC
clone size: NA
J gene: TRBJ2-6
D gene: NA
V gene: TRBV2

CDR3 protein: CASSLEGAYGNTIYF
CDR3 DNA: TGCGCCAGCAGCTTGGAGGGGGCGTATGGAAACACCATATATTTT
clone size: NA
J gene: TRBJ1-3
D gene: TRBD1
V gene: TRBV5-1

CDR3 protein: CASTRTGENTEAFF
CDR3 DNA: TGTGCCAGCACTCGGACAGGGGAGAACACTGAAGCTTTCTTT
clone size: NA
J gene: TRBJ1-1
D gene: TRBD1
V gene: TRBV6-1

CDR3 protein: CASSQESRSAELDSYEQYF
CDR3 DNA: TGCGCCAGCAGCCAAGAAAGTCGATCGGCGGAACTGGACTCCTACGAGCAGTACTTC
clone size: NA
J gene: TRBJ2-7
D gene: NA
V gene: TRBV4-3

CDR3 protein: CASSYPSGNEQFF
CDR3 DNA: TGTGCCAGCAGTTACCCTTCAGGGAATGAGCAGTTCTTC
clone size: NA
J gene: TRBJ2-1
D gene: NA
V gene: TRBV6-5

CDR3 protein: CASMGGNQPQHF
CDR3 DNA: TGTGCCAGTATGGGGGGGAATCAGCCCCAGCATTTT
clone size: few
J gene: TRBJ1-5
D gene: NA
V gene: TRBV19

CDR3 protein: CASSEGGGSGQYF
CDR3 DNA: TGTGCCAGCAGTGAGGGCGGGGGCTCGGGGCAGTACTTC
clone size: once
J gene: TRBJ2-7
D gene: NA
V gene: TRBV2

CDR3 protein: CAWSAQRGSYNEQFF
CDR3 DNA: TGTGCCTGGAGTGCTCAGCGGGGGTCCTACAATGAGCAGTTCTTC
clone size: NA
J gene: TRBJ2-1
D gene: TRBD2
V gene: TRBV30

CDR3 protein: CASSSGTGLNEQFF
CDR3 DNA: TGTGCCAGCAGCTCAGGGACAGGGCTAAATGAGCAGTTCTTC
clone size: NA
J gene: TRBJ2-1
D gene: TRBD1
V gene: TRBV5-6